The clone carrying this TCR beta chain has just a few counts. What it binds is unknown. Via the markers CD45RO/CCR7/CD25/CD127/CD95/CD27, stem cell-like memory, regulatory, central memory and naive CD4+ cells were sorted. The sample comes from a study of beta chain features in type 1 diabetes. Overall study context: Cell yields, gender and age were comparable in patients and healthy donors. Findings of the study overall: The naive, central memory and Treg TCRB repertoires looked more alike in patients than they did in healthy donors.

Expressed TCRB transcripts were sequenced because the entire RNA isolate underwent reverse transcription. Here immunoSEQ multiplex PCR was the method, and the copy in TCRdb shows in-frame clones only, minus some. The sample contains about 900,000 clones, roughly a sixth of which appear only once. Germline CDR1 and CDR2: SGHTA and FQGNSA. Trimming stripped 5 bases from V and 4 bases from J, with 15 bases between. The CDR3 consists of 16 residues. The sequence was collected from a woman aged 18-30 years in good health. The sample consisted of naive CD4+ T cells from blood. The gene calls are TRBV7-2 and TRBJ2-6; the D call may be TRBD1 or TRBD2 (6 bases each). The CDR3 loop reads CASSTRRGTGANVLTF. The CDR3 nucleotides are TGTGCCAGCAGCACCCGACGGGGGACAGGGGCCAACGTCCTGACTTTC.